The rows below give T cell receptor beta chains drawn from one sample of a study of T cell repertoires in cytomegalovirus infection. MiXCR, run by TCRdb on the reads, gives a single entry per CDR3 protein. Of more than 350,000 distinct CDR3 sequences in the sample, approximately 32% were seen once. Sequencing used PBMCs. Receptors originate from a human donor in good health (CMV status not recorded). Some clones in this sample may be carry-over from other donors' samples. CDR3s include the opening cysteine and the closing phenylalanine or tryptophan. The order of the fields is CDR3 DNA, CDR3 protein, J gene, CDR3 length, clone size, D gene, V gene. D genes are given only for firm matches. Rows give clone size only sometimes, using once, few, many, or a class for an expanded clone.

CDR3 DNA: TGTGCCAGCAGCCGGGACCCGGGGCCTGGGGAAGATACGCAGCATTTT
CDR3 protein: CASSRDPGPGEDTQHF
J gene: TRBJ1-5
CDR3 length: 16
clone size: NA
D gene: NA
V gene: TRBV11-2

CDR3 DNA: TGTGCCAGCAGCCGAGCGGGGGCATCGGATACGCAGTATTTT
CDR3 protein: CASSRAGASDTQYF
J gene: TRBJ2-3
CDR3 length: 14
clone size: many
D gene: TRBD2
V gene: TRBV7-2

CDR3 DNA: TGTGCCAGCAGCCCAAAACTAGCGGGGGCCTCCTCGAACACCGGGGAGCTGTTTTTT
CDR3 protein: CASSPKLAGASSNTGELFF
J gene: TRBJ2-2
CDR3 length: 19
clone size: many
D gene: TRBD2
V gene: TRBV7-8

CDR3 DNA: TGTGCCAGCAGCCAAGATATCGGGGACAGTCCGAGCTCCTACGAGCAGTACTTC
CDR3 protein: CASSQDIGDSPSSYEQYF
J gene: TRBJ2-7
CDR3 length: 18
clone size: few
D gene: TRBD1
V gene: TRBV14

CDR3 DNA: TGTGCCAGCAGCGGGGGGAATGAAAAACTGTTTTTT
CDR3 protein: CASSGGNEKLFF
J gene: TRBJ1-4
CDR3 length: 12
clone size: many
D gene: NA
V gene: TRBV7-9

CDR3 DNA: TGTGCCACCTCCGGACTAGGTAGCACAGATACGCAGTATTTT
CDR3 protein: CATSGLGSTDTQYF
J gene: TRBJ2-3
CDR3 length: 14
clone size: few
D gene: TRBD2
V gene: TRBV28

CDR3 DNA: TGTGCCAGCAGCTTTGACAGATACACAGATACGCAGTATTTT
CDR3 protein: CASSFDRYTDTQYF
J gene: TRBJ2-3
CDR3 length: 14
clone size: NA
D gene: NA
V gene: TRBV11-2

CDR3 DNA: TGCAGCGCGTGGACAGCCTCGAATAACAATGAGCAGTTCTTC
CDR3 protein: CSAWTASNNNEQFF
J gene: TRBJ2-1
CDR3 length: 14
clone size: many
D gene: NA
V gene: TRBV29-1

CDR3 DNA: TGTGCCAGCAGTCGGACAGGGTTGCGTAGTAACTATGGCTACACCTTC
CDR3 protein: CASSRTGLRSNYGYTF
J gene: TRBJ1-2
CDR3 length: 16
clone size: NA
D gene: TRBD1
V gene: TRBV6-1

CDR3 DNA: TGTGCCAGCAGTGCCGGAGGCTTGGAGACCCAGTACTTC
CDR3 protein: CASSAGGLETQYF
J gene: TRBJ2-5
CDR3 length: 13
clone size: NA
D gene: NA
V gene: TRBV27

CDR3 DNA: TGTGCCATCGGACCGCTGGATACGCAGTATTTT
CDR3 protein: CAIGPLDTQYF
J gene: TRBJ2-3
CDR3 length: 11
clone size: NA
D gene: NA
V gene: TRBV10-3

CDR3 DNA: TGTGCCAGCAGCCGGACAGAGATCACCGGGGAGCTGTTTTTT
CDR3 protein: CASSRTEITGELFF
J gene: TRBJ2-2
CDR3 length: 14
clone size: few
D gene: NA
V gene: TRBV5-5

CDR3 DNA: TGTGCCAGCAGCCTACAGACAGCCCTTGAAGCTTTCTTT
CDR3 protein: CASSLQTALEAFF
J gene: TRBJ1-1
CDR3 length: 13
clone size: many
D gene: NA
V gene: TRBV7-9

CDR3 DNA: TGTGCCAGTAGTAACTGGGACAACTACAATGAGCAGTTCTTC
CDR3 protein: CASSNWDNYNEQFF
J gene: TRBJ2-1
CDR3 length: 14
clone size: NA
D gene: NA
V gene: TRBV19

CDR3 DNA: TGCGCCAGCAGCCAAGAGCTGGCTGTTTCGATAGCCAAAAACATTCAGTACTTC
CDR3 protein: CASSQELAVSIAKNIQYF
J gene: TRBJ2-4
CDR3 length: 18
clone size: NA
D gene: NA
V gene: TRBV4-3

CDR3 DNA: TGTGCCAGCAGCTTACAGGGACTATATGGCTACACCTTC
CDR3 protein: CASSLQGLYGYTF
J gene: TRBJ1-2
CDR3 length: 13
clone size: few
D gene: NA
V gene: TRBV7-6

CDR3 DNA: TGTGCCAGCAGTGGGGGGCAGGGGCCGTACACAGATACGCAGTATTTT
CDR3 protein: CASSGGQGPYTDTQYF
J gene: TRBJ2-3
CDR3 length: 16
clone size: NA
D gene: NA
V gene: TRBV6-5

CDR3 DNA: TGTGCCAGCAGCCGGAGGGAGTTTCGGAACACCGAGGAGCTGTTTTTT
CDR3 protein: CASSRREFRNTEELFF
J gene: TRBJ2-2
CDR3 length: 16
clone size: NA
D gene: NA
V gene: TRBV11-2

CDR3 DNA: TGTGCCACAGAAGAAACAGGGGGCGCATCCTACGAGCAGTACTTC
CDR3 protein: CATEETGGASYEQYF
J gene: TRBJ2-7
CDR3 length: 15
clone size: NA
D gene: TRBD1
V gene: TRBV10-3

CDR3 DNA: TGTGCCAGCATGCGGGACAGGGCGGCTTACTCTGTCTTT
CDR3 protein: CASMRDRAAYSVF
J gene: TRBJ1-1
CDR3 length: 13
clone size: NA
D gene: TRBD1
V gene: TRBV6-1

CDR3 DNA: TGTGCCAGCAGCTTTGGGACAGGGGGCCTTACTGAAGCTTTCTTT
CDR3 protein: CASSFGTGGLTEAFF
J gene: TRBJ1-1
CDR3 length: 15
clone size: NA
D gene: TRBD1
V gene: TRBV5-4

CDR3 DNA: TGTGCCAGCAGCGCGCCCGACGGGGGAGAGACCCAGTACTTC
CDR3 protein: CASSAPDGGETQYF
J gene: TRBJ2-5
CDR3 length: 14
clone size: NA
D gene: NA
V gene: TRBV7-9

CDR3 DNA: TGTGCCAGCAGCTTGCCCGGACAGGGGAAGTCCTACGAGCAGTACTTC
CDR3 protein: CASSLPGQGKSYEQYF
J gene: TRBJ2-7
CDR3 length: 16
clone size: few
D gene: TRBD1
V gene: TRBV5-6

CDR3 DNA: TGTGCCAGCAGTTTAGAACAGGGGGCTAGCAAAAACATTCAGTCCTTC
CDR3 protein: CASSLEQGASKNIQSF
J gene: TRBJ2-4
CDR3 length: 16
clone size: NA
D gene: TRBD1
V gene: TRBV12-3/TRBV12-4

CDR3 DNA: TGTGCCAGTAGTATGAATTCAGGGGGTGAAGCTTTCTTT
CDR3 protein: CASSMNSGGEAFF
J gene: TRBJ1-1
CDR3 length: 13
clone size: few
D gene: TRBD1
V gene: TRBV19

CDR3 DNA: TGTGCCAGCAGTGTACAGGGGGCGGACACTGAAGCTTTCTTT
CDR3 protein: CASSVQGADTEAFF
J gene: TRBJ1-1
CDR3 length: 14
clone size: NA
D gene: TRBD1
V gene: TRBV2

CDR3 DNA: TGTGCCAGCAGCTTAGGTGTCGGGGGGGCCCTCGATGAGCAGTTCTTC
CDR3 protein: CASSLGVGGALDEQFF
J gene: TRBJ2-1
CDR3 length: 16
clone size: NA
D gene: TRBD2
V gene: TRBV7-6

CDR3 DNA: TGCGCCAGCAGCTTGGTCATAAGGGGCTCCTTAATACTCGGGGCCAACGTCCTGACTTTC
CDR3 protein: CASSLVIRGSLILGANVLTF
J gene: TRBJ2-6
CDR3 length: 20
clone size: NA
D gene: NA
V gene: TRBV5-1

CDR3 DNA: TGTGCCACCATCGATGGGGGGCGATCCGGAAACACCATATATTTT
CDR3 protein: CATIDGGRSGNTIYF
J gene: TRBJ1-3
CDR3 length: 15
clone size: NA
D gene: NA
V gene: TRBV10-3

CDR3 DNA: TGTGCCAGCAGTTTTTCGGATACCTACAATGAGCAGTTCTTC
CDR3 protein: CASSFSDTYNEQFF
J gene: TRBJ2-1
CDR3 length: 14
clone size: few
D gene: NA
V gene: TRBV12-3/TRBV12-4

CDR3 DNA: TGTGCCAGCAGCTTGGCGGGTGGGCTTAATCAGCCCCAGCATTTT
CDR3 protein: CASSLAGGLNQPQHF
J gene: TRBJ1-5
CDR3 length: 15
clone size: few
D gene: NA
V gene: TRBV5-6

CDR3 DNA: TGCAGTGCTAGAGAAACCGAAGATACGCAGTATTTT
CDR3 protein: CSARETEDTQYF
J gene: TRBJ2-3
CDR3 length: 12
clone size: NA
D gene: NA
V gene: TRBV20-1

CDR3 DNA: TGTGCCAGCAGCTTTCCGGGACTCACTGAAGCTTTCTTT
CDR3 protein: CASSFPGLTEAFF
J gene: TRBJ1-1
CDR3 length: 13
clone size: many
D gene: NA
V gene: TRBV7-2

CDR3 DNA: TGTGCCAGCAGAAAAAGACAGGGGGGGAACACTGAAGCTTTCTTT
CDR3 protein: CASRKRQGGNTEAFF
J gene: TRBJ1-1
CDR3 length: 15
clone size: few
D gene: TRBD1
V gene: TRBV12-3/TRBV12-4

CDR3 DNA: TGTGCCAGCAGCCTGGACAGGGGGCGCAATGGCTACACCTTC
CDR3 protein: CASSLDRGRNGYTF
J gene: TRBJ1-2
CDR3 length: 14
clone size: NA
D gene: TRBD1
V gene: TRBV7-2

CDR3 DNA: TGTGCCAGCAGCTTAGTGGGACCAAGCTACGAGCAGTACTTC
CDR3 protein: CASSLVGPSYEQYF
J gene: TRBJ2-7
CDR3 length: 14
clone size: few
D gene: NA
V gene: TRBV7-8

CDR3 DNA: TGTGCCAGCAGCTCCGCGGGGGGTAGCTCCTACAATGAGCCGTTCTTC
CDR3 protein: CASSSAGGSSYNEPFF
J gene: TRBJ2-1
CDR3 length: 16
clone size: NA
D gene: TRBD2
V gene: TRBV7-3

CDR3 DNA: TGTGCCAGCACGGGGGGCCCCAACGGGGAGCTGTTTTTT
CDR3 protein: CASTGGPNGELFF
J gene: TRBJ2-2
CDR3 length: 13
clone size: NA
D gene: NA
V gene: TRBV28

CDR3 DNA: TGCGCCAGCAGCTTGGTGGGGACAGCTTACAATGAGCAGTTCTTC
CDR3 protein: CASSLVGTAYNEQFF
J gene: TRBJ2-1
CDR3 length: 15
clone size: NA
D gene: TRBD1
V gene: TRBV5-1

CDR3 DNA: TGCAGCACTAGCGGGGCCGTGGTTGAAGAGACCCAGTACTTC
CDR3 protein: CSTSGAVVEETQYF
J gene: TRBJ2-5
CDR3 length: 14
clone size: NA
D gene: TRBD2
V gene: TRBV29-1

CDR3 DNA: TGTTCCAGCAGTTACTCAGGATCTAGCGGGGCTTTCTTT
CDR3 protein: CSSSYSGSSGAFF
J gene: TRBJ1-1
CDR3 length: 13
clone size: NA
D gene: NA
V gene: TRBV6-5

CDR3 DNA: TGCAGCGTCGGGCGGATGGGGGGTGACAATGAGCAGTTCTTC
CDR3 protein: CSVGRMGGDNEQFF
J gene: TRBJ2-1
CDR3 length: 14
clone size: NA
D gene: NA
V gene: TRBV29-1

CDR3 DNA: TGTGCCAGCAGCTTAGAGGCAGGGGGGTATGGCTACACCTTC
CDR3 protein: CASSLEAGGYGYTF
J gene: TRBJ1-2
CDR3 length: 14
clone size: many
D gene: TRBD1
V gene: TRBV7-2

CDR3 DNA: TGTGCCAGTAGTATCCGACGGCCTAGCGGGGGCAGCACAGATACGCAGTATTTT
CDR3 protein: CASSIRRPSGGSTDTQYF
J gene: TRBJ2-3
CDR3 length: 18
clone size: NA
D gene: TRBD2
V gene: TRBV19

CDR3 DNA: TGTGCCAGCAGCTTTACGACAGCCGGACCCTACGAGCAGTACTTC
CDR3 protein: CASSFTTAGPYEQYF
J gene: TRBJ2-7
CDR3 length: 15
clone size: NA
D gene: NA
V gene: TRBV5-6